The 23 T cell receptor beta chains presented below share a single source sample, sequenced in a study of tumor and adjacent non-tumor tissue in lung cancer. The library came from three nested PCR rounds adapted from ARM-PCR protocols. TCRdb analysed the multiplex PCR reads with MiXCR anew, one entry per CDR3 protein. The table shows tens of thousands of distinct CDR3 sequences, with roughly 60% occurring only once. The template was RNA from unsorted bulk tissue. The normal lung tissue was taken more than 3 cm from the tumor edge. Source material: distant non-tumor lung tissue. The receptor set was obtained from a woman between 40 and 55 years old with non-small cell lung cancer.

At least ten counts were recorded for this clonotype. This sequence joins TRBV12-3 or TRBV12-4 and TRBJ2-2; no clear D gene. The germline V and J ends were trimmed by 6 bases and 7 bases, with 9 bases remaining between them. The CDR3 covers 12 residues. The CDR3 region is CASSDGFGELFF. Here the CDR3 DNA reads TGTGCCAGCAGCGACGGATTCGGGGAGCTGTTTTTT.

Of note for this clonotype: A much larger clone lies one base from this, so it may be a read error. V usage is TRBV20-1 and J usage is TRBJ2-1; 15 bases agree with TRBD2. The germline V gene encodes CDR1 DFQATT and CDR2 SNEGSKA (reference sequence). The CDR3 sequence is 20 residues long. CDR3 DNA: TGCAATGCTAGGAGAGCTTGGACTAGCGGGAGGGCCCGGTCGTACAATGAGCAGTTCTTC. This gives the protein CNARRAWTSGRARSYNEQFF.

J is TRBJ1-5 and V is TRBV28, with D perhaps matching TRBD1 (5 bases). In germline, CDR1 is MDHEN, CDR2 SYDVKM. V lost 10 bases, J lost 4 bases, and 20 bases lay in between. The CDR3 contains 15 residues. For the CDR3, the DNA is TGTGCCATCAGCCCCCGGGAGGGGCGAAATCAGCCCCAGCATTTT. Protein: CAISPREGRNQPQHF.

This clonotype has ten or more counts. The V and J genes are TRBV5-5 and TRBJ2-5; 14 positions match TRBD2. The CDR3 consists of 16 residues. Per the germline V gene, CDR1 is SGHKS and CDR2 is YYEKEE (reference sequence). V was pared by 4 bases and J by 3 bases, with 5 bases of the junction left unmatched. This CDR3 reads CASSARTSGGKETQYF. CDR3 sequence (DNA): TGTGCCAGCAGCGCACGGACTAGCGGGGGGAAAGAGACCCAGTACTTC. Together with reference TRBV5-5 and TRBJ2-5, the CDR3 gives the full variable domain: DAGVTQSPTHLIKTRGQQVTLRCSPISGHKSVSWYQQVLGQGPQFIFQYYEKEERGRGNFPDRFSARQFPNYSSELNVNALLLGDSALYLCASSARTSGGKETQYFGPGTRLLVL.

With regard to this clonotype: In this CDR3 the conserved last residue, phenylalanine or tryptophan, is missing, so a read error is likely. The CDR3 nucleotides are TGTGCCAGCAGTGAAGTGACGGGGACGCCTTATAATTCACCCCTCCACTCT. Encoded protein: CASSEVTGTPYNSPLHS. This rearrangement joins TRBV2 to TRBJ1-6; D possibly corresponds to TRBD1 (5 bases). The CDR3 is 17 amino acids. V was clipped by 1 base and J by 4 bases, with 14 bases between them. From germline, CDR1 is SNHLY and CDR2 FYNNEI.

This clonotype is deemed large. The chain joins TRBV11-2 to TRBJ2-1, with 11 bases fitting TRBD1. J gave up 4 bases and V 0 bases, and 2 bases lay outside the gene matches. Germline loops: CDR1 SGHAT, CDR2 FQNNGV. CDR3 length: 16 amino acids. DNA for the CDR3: TGTGCCAGCAGCTTAGAGGGGACAGGGGGTTACAATGAGCAGTTCTTC. Encoded protein: CASSLEGTGGYNEQFF.

The J gene is TRBJ2-1, the V gene TRBV5-6; 11 bases align to TRBD2. This CDR3 contains 17 residues. V lost 7 bases to trimming and J lost 3 bases; unmatched junction nucleotides: 12. Germline CDR1 is SGHDT and CDR2 is YYEEEE. This CDR3 is CASLATSGGRNYNEQFF. As DNA, the CDR3 is TGTGCCAGCTTGGCAACTAGCGGGGGCCGGAACTACAATGAGCAGTTCTTC.

This sequence joins TRBV11-2 and TRBJ2-1; 8 nucleotides agree with TRBD2. This CDR3 has 16 amino acids. The germline gives CDR1 SGHAT, CDR2 FQNNGV. V trimming: 0 bases; J trimming: 6 bases; junction bases outside the gene matches: 7. CDR3 sequence (DNA): TGTGCCAGCAGCTTAGAACCATTAGCGGGGCGCAATGAGCAGTTCTTC. Its protein product is CASSLEPLAGRNEQFF.

V and J are TRBV4-2 and TRBJ2-3; 8 positions match TRBD2. The V and J ends lost 4 bases and 4 bases, in that order; junction bases with no gene match: 10. The CDR3 contains 16 residues. Germline-derived CDR1 and CDR2 are LGHNA and YNFKEQ. The CDR3 DNA reads TGTGCCAGCAGCCGGGGACTAGTGGGGGGGCCAGATACGCAGTATTTT. Protein product: CASSRGLVGGPDTQYF.

With regard to this clonotype: The junction does not match germline at one end; this may be a read error. The chain links TRBV6-1 to TRBJ2-3; a weak D match, TRBD2 (7 bases). Germline CDR1 is MNHNS and CDR2 is SASEGT. The CDR3 totals 13 residues. CDR3 sequence (DNA): TGCGCCAGGGGTAGCGGGCGCACATATACGCAGTATTTT. As protein: CARGSGRTYTQYF.

Concerning this clonotype itself: The junction and the germline gene differ at one end; a read error may be behind it. This chain connects TRBV6-6 to TRBJ2-2, with D perhaps TRBD1 or TRBD2 (5 bases each). The germline gives CDR1 MNHNY, CDR2 SVGAGI (reference sequence). The CDR3 length is 16 residues. CDR3 protein: CASRYGTGESTGELFF. DNA of the CDR3: TGTGCCAGCAGATATGGGACCGGGGAGAGCACCGGGGAGTTGTTTTTT.

This clonotype was observed once. The conserved final phenylalanine or tryptophan is absent from the CDR3, which likely points to a read error. No DNA is shown, since the ends of the CDR3 on it are uncertain; the CDR3 is the one TCRdb lists. This sequence joins TRBV6-5 and TRBJ2-7; whether TRBD2, the table's D call, matches the DNA was not checked. The CDR3 sequence runs 15 residues, both termini included. From germline, CDR1 is MNHEY and CDR2 SVGAGI. The chain's CDR3 is CASSRTSGGAGEQHL.

This clonotype was seen at least ten times. The chain combines TRBV30 with TRBJ2-5; D is unclear. The CDR3 spans 12 residues. Between the trimmed V and J ends, which lost 4 bases and 4 bases, there was a span of 10 bases. Germline values: CDR1 GTSNPN, CDR2 SVGIG (reference sequence). The CDR3 is CAWTPGLETQYF. The CDR3 region has the DNA TGTGCCTGGACCCCAGGTCTAGAGACCCAGTACTTC.

Comment on this clonotype: Because it lacks the conserved phenylalanine or tryptophan at the end, this CDR3 is likely a read error. The chain recombines TRBV4-1 with TRBJ2-1, with 7 bases that match TRBD1. The CDR3 length is 16 residues. J was trimmed by 9 bases and V by 4 bases; bases with no gene match: 15. Germline values: CDR1 MGHRA, CDR2 YSYEKL. The CDR3, as DNA: TGCGCCAGCAGCCGACATGACAGGGATCGGGGCACTGAGCAGTTCTTA. Translated, it gives CASSRHDRDRGTEQFL.

A note on this clonotype: Compared with germline, one end of the junction differs, possibly owing to a read error. V gene TRBV10-3 combines with J gene TRBJ2-3, with 7 nucleotides matching TRBD1. The germline gives CDR1 ENHRY, CDR2 SYGVKD. The CDR3 totals 15 residues. This chain's CDR3 is CAVSERQGVGYTQYF. CDR3 in DNA: TGTGCCGTCAGTGAAAGACAGGGAGTAGGATATACACAGTATTTT.

This clonotype is categorized as medium-sized. This chain links TRBV11-2 with TRBJ2-3, with 8 bases that match TRBD2. V was clipped by 5 bases and J by 2 bases; unmatched bases: 9. CDR3 size: 16 residues. Germline V CDR1 and CDR2: SGHAT, FQNNGV. The DNA of the CDR3 is TGTGCCAGCAGCCCCCAGAGCGGGAGTGACACAGATACGCAGTATTTT. Its protein is CASSPQSGSDTDTQYF. Using reference TRBV11-2 and TRBJ2-3 for the parts outside the CDR3, the full variable domain is EAGVAQSPRYKIIEKRQSVAFWCNPISGHATLYWYQQILGQGPKLLIQFQNNGVVDDSQLPKDRFSAERLKGVDSTLKIQPAKLEDSAVYLCASSPQSGSDTDTQYFGPGTRLTVL.

On this clonotype: With a much larger clone just one base away, this may be a read error. CDR3 region: CARSLDRGRADTQYF. The CDR3 nucleotides are TGTGCCAGAAGCTTGGACAGGGGGCGAGCAGATACGCAGTATTTT. The V gene is TRBV13, the J gene TRBJ2-3; 11 bases agree with TRBD1. The CDR3 covers 15 residues. Per germline, CDR1 PRHDT and CDR2 FYEKMQ (reference sequence).

Turning to this clonotype: This could be a read error, since a much larger clone is one nucleotide away. The rearrangement uses TRBV20-1 and TRBJ2-4; either TRBD1 or TRBD2 may fit D (6 bases each). Trimming left V 6 bases short and J 8 bases short, with 23 bases between. Germline V CDR1 and CDR2: DFQATT, SNEGSKA (reference sequence). CDR3 length: 15 residues. The CDR3 loop reads CSAEGELRSGDIQYF. The CDR3 bases are TGCAGTGCAGAGGGGGAACTCCGCTCGGGGGACATTCAGTACTTC.

This clonotype was observed a handful of times. The chain is built from TRBV5-1 and TRBJ1-2; D perhaps matches TRBD1 (6 bases). The germline V gene has CDR1 SGHRS and CDR2 YFSETQ. Trimming took 0 bases from V and 6 from J, leaving 15 bases between them. CDR3 length equals 15 residues. CDR3 nucleotides: TGCGCCAGCAGCTTGGAGGGGGGAAGGGCTCATGGCTACACCTTC. Residues: CASSLEGGRAHGYTF. The complete variable domain, with remaining parts taken from reference TRBV5-1 and TRBJ1-2, reads KAGVTQTPRYLIKTRGQQVTLSCSPISGHRSVSWYQQTPGQGLQFLFEYFSETQRNKGNFPGRFSGRQFSNSRSEMNVSTLELGDSALYLCASSLEGGRAHGYTFGSGTRLTVV.

This clonotype was picked up many times. The junction departs from germline at one end; a sequencing error may be responsible. J is TRBJ2-1 and V is TRBV11-3; possible D gene TRBD2, 5 bases. The CDR3 has 15 residues. Germline CDR1 and CDR2: SGHNT and YENEEA. Here the CDR3 reads CASSRSRDKANEQLF. The DNA for the CDR3 is TGTGCCAGCAGCCGATCCCGGGATAAGGCCAATGAGCAGCTCTTC.

With regard to this clonotype: This may be a read error: a much more frequent sequence differs by one nucleotide. The chain combines TRBV7-3 with TRBJ2-3; 11 nucleotides align to TRBD2. From germline, CDR1 is SGHTA and CDR2 FQGTGA. CDR3 length equals 14 residues. In nucleotides, the CDR3 is TGTGTCAGCAGCGCACTAGCGGGAGTGGATACGCAGTATTTT. Translating gives CVSSALAGVDTQYF.

This clonotype was seen a single time. V is TRBV30 and J is TRBJ1-2; no clear D gene. Germline values: CDR1 GTSNPN, CDR2 SVGIG (reference sequence). The CDR3 consists of 12 residues. Trimming took 5 bases from V and 9 from J, leaving 16 bases between them. CDR3 amino acids: CAWGVEGRSYTF. The CDR3 DNA reads as TGTGCCTGGGGGGTAGAGGGTAGGAGCTACACCTTC.

This clonotype occurred many times. This chain joins TRBV4-2 and TRBJ2-1; unclear D gene. V was pared by 1 base and J by 0 bases, with 13 bases between. Per germline, CDR1 LGHNA and CDR2 YNFKEQ. The CDR3 length is 17 residues. This CDR3 is CASSQGRARSSYNEQFF. CDR3 nucleotide sequence: TGTGCCAGCAGCCAAGGCCGAGCCCGGAGCTCCTACAATGAGCAGTTCTTC.